Following are 22 T cell receptor beta chains from one sample sequenced in a study of cytomegalovirus exposure and HLA in healthy donors (dated by TCRdb to the late 2010s). Receptor amplification or capture employed the immunoSEQ multiplex PCR assay. For the multiplex PCR, a mixture combining 60 forward primers for TCR Vbeta segments and 13 reverse primers for TCR Jbeta segments was used. Here the immuneACCESS table is served through TCRdb, limited to in-frame sequences with V and J called. Missing clones are a known gap in these copies; in checked studies unresolved V genes cover under half, and the rest lacks a known reason. This sample is represented by 80,000 to 100,000 clones; under 70% of them were singletons. The ten top clones hold 2% to 3% of the sample. Sequencing was carried out using PBMCs. These receptors were collected from a man aged 50 to 59 in good health and CMV-seronegative.

The J gene is TRBJ1-2, the V gene TRBV27; D not certain. The CDR3 spans 13 residues. V shed 2 bases and J shed 7 bases, with 11 bases lying between them. Germline-derived CDR1 and CDR2 are MNHEY and SMNVEV (reference sequence). CDR3 loop: CASSLAGPSGYTF. Written as DNA, the CDR3 is TGTGCCAGCAGTTTAGCGGGCCCCTCTGGCTACACCTTC.

The chain has TRBV5-1 and TRBJ1-1; D gene unclear. Germline values: CDR1 SGHRS, CDR2 YFSETQ. Trimming left V 0 bases short and J 10 bases short, with 10 bases between. The CDR3 covers 12 residues. In nucleotides, the CDR3 is TGCGCCAGCAGCTTGGACACGGCAGGAGCTTTCTTT. It yields the protein CASSLDTAGAFF.

The chain employs TRBV7-9 and TRBJ1-1, with a possible D match to TRBD1 (5 bases). The CDR3 has 17 amino acids. Germline V CDR1 and CDR2: SEHNR, FQNEAQ (reference sequence). The V gene lost 2 bases and the J gene lost 3 bases, with 19 bases spanning the gap. CDR3 loop: CASSLMPLGDGDTEAFF. The CDR3 DNA is TGTGCCAGCAGCTTAATGCCTTTAGGGGATGGGGACACTGAAGCTTTCTTT.

This chain joins TRBV29-1 and TRBJ1-1; D is undetermined. Germline CDR1 and CDR2: SQVTM and ANQGSEA. This CDR3 comprises 14 residues. V was trimmed by 4 bases and J by 1 base, leaving 13 bases between them. The DNA for the CDR3 is TGCAGCGTTGGGGCAGTGCAGGCGAACACTGAAGCTTTCTTT. Translation gives CSVGAVQANTEAFF.

This clone was observed once. The chain has TRBV5-1 and TRBJ2-3; D not resolved. The CDR3 consists of 13 residues. Germline-derived CDR1 and CDR2 are SGHRS and YFSETQ. V shed 4 bases and J shed 1 base, with 7 bases lying between them. This chain's CDR3 is CASSERGTDTQYF. The CDR3 DNA reads TGCGCCAGCAGCGAAAGAGGCACAGATACGCAGTATTTT.

The J gene is TRBJ1-1, the V gene TRBV28, with TRBD1 matching over 8 bases. Germline lookup yields CDR1 MDHEN and CDR2 SYDVKM. The CDR3 runs to 16 residues. The ends lost 3 bases at V and 1 base at J; junction bases unmatched: 7. The CDR3 DNA reads TGTGCCAGCAGTTTCCGCAGGGGGCAAGGGAACACTGAAGCTTTCTTT. Its protein is CASSFRRGQGNTEAFF.

The rearrangement uses TRBV7-2 and TRBJ2-2, with 8 positions matching TRBD1. The CDR3 is 16 residues long. V shed 6 bases and J 1 base; nucleotides not matched to a gene: 7. Germline CDR1 SGHTA, CDR2 FQGNSA. CDR3 bases: TGTGCCAGCAGAGAGAGGACAGGGATGAACACCGGGGAGCTGTTTTTT. As protein: CASRERTGMNTGELFF.

The chain links TRBV11-2 to TRBJ1-2, with a tentative D call TRBD1 (6 bases). CDR3 length equals 12 residues. The germline gives CDR1 SGHAT, CDR2 FQNNGV. V gave up 4 bases and J gave up 6 bases, with 9 bases separating them. The CDR3 loop is CASSSHRDGYTF. CDR3 bases: TGTGCCAGCAGCTCTCACAGGGATGGCTACACCTTC.

The chain has TRBV11-2 and TRBJ2-2, with 9 bases fitting TRBD1. The CDR3 is made up of 16 amino acids. Looked up from germline, CDR1 is SGHAT and CDR2 is FQNNGV. V gave up 6 bases and J gave up 7 bases; unmatched junction bases: 12. The CDR3 coding sequence is TGTGCCAGCAGGCAACCGGGACAGGGAACAATCGGGGAGCTGTTTTTT. It yields the protein CASRQPGQGTIGELFF.

V is TRBV4-3 and J is TRBJ2-1, with TRBD2 matching over 7 bases. The length of the CDR3 is 11 residues. Germline lookup yields CDR1 LGHNA and CDR2 YSLEER. The V and J ends lost 4 bases and 12 bases, in that order; junction bases with no gene match: 3. The CDR3 DNA reads TGCGCCAGCAGCCCGGGGGGTGTGCAGTTCTTC. It codes for CASSPGGVQFF.

The chain carries TRBV18 and TRBJ1-2; D is possibly TRBD1 (6 bases). Per germline, CDR1 KGHSH and CDR2 LQKENI. The CDR3 loop spans 13 amino acids. V was trimmed by 0 bases and J by 6 bases, leaving 8 bases between them. CDR3 region: CASSPPGGHGYTF. CDR3 DNA sequence: TGTGCCAGCTCACCACCAGGGGGTCATGGCTACACCTTC.

The V gene is TRBV5-8, the J gene TRBJ2-3; 9 nucleotides match TRBD2. The CDR3 covers 17 residues. V lost 4 bases and J lost 3; bases outside the gene matches: 12. Germline CDR1 SGHTS, CDR2 YDEGEE. Here the CDR3 DNA reads TGTGCCAGCAGCACCGGGACTAGCCCCGCAGAGACAGATACGCAGTATTTT. This translates into CASSTGTSPAETDTQYF.

The J gene is TRBJ2-5, the V gene TRBV19, with D possibly matching TRBD1 (6 bases). This CDR3 contains 14 residues. CDR1 and CDR2 from the germline V gene are LNHDA and SQIVND (reference sequence). V was pared by 2 bases and J by 5 bases, with 12 bases between. The CDR3 sequence is CASSISRGGETQYF. In nucleotides, the CDR3 is TGTGCCAGTAGTATAAGCAGGGGCGGTGAGACCCAGTACTTC.

The chain links TRBV10-2 to TRBJ1-1, with 7 bases that match TRBD1. From germline, CDR1 is WSHSY and CDR2 SAAADI. Losses at the gene ends were 0 bases for V and 2 bases for J; bases not matched to a gene: 9. The CDR3 length is 17 residues. CDR3 sequence: CASSESVTGLQNTEAFF. In DNA form, the CDR3 reads TGCGCCAGCAGTGAGTCCGTGACAGGGCTTCAAAACACTGAAGCTTTCTTT.

This chain joins TRBV27 and TRBJ2-6, with a possible D match to TRBD1 (6 bases). Germline V lookup: CDR1 MNHEY, CDR2 SMNVEV (reference sequence). The CDR3 spans 15 residues. V was shortened by 7 bases and J by 4 bases, with 14 bases between the two germline ends. The CDR3 loop is CASTTGLSGANVLTF. CDR3 bases: TGTGCCAGCACCACAGGGCTTTCCGGGGCCAACGTCCTGACTTTC.

The gene calls are TRBV15 and TRBJ1-2; D is perhaps TRBD1 (6 bases). The V end lost 0 bases, the J end lost 3 bases, and 17 bases lay between the germline ends. Germline CDR1 is LNHNV and CDR2 is YYDKDF (reference sequence). The CDR3 runs 17 residues. The CDR3 spells CATSRDRITGRDYGYTF. For the CDR3, the DNA is TGTGCCACCAGCAGAGATCGGATTACAGGGAGGGACTATGGCTACACCTTC.

CDR3 protein: CASSFSFGVREHNEQFF. The CDR3 DNA reads as TGTGCCAGCAGTTTTAGTTTCGGGGTAAGGGAACACAATGAGCAGTTCTTC. The rearrangement uses TRBV27 and TRBJ2-1; D might be TRBD2 (5 bases). Trimming removed 3 bases from V and 5 bases from J, with 20 bases in between. Germline loops: CDR1 MNHEY, CDR2 SMNVEV (reference sequence). The length of the CDR3 is 17 residues.

The chain recombines TRBV7-6 with TRBJ1-1; D perhaps matches TRBD1 (6 bases). The CDR3 totals 13 residues. The germline gives CDR1 SGHVS, CDR2 FNYEAQ. The V end was cut by 5 bases, the J end by 5 bases, with 12 bases between. DNA of the CDR3: TGTGCCAGCAGCCCCCAGGGGACGACTGAAGCTTTCTTT. It is translated as CASSPQGTTEAFF. Filled out from reference TRBV7-6 and TRBJ1-1, the complete variable domain reads GAGVSQSPRYKVTKRGQDVALRCDPISGHVSLYWYRQALGQGPEFLTYFNYEAQQDKSGLPNDRFSAERPEGSISTLTIQRTEQRDSAMYRCASSPQGTTEAFFGQGTRLTVV.

The CDR3 nucleotides are TGTGCCAGCAGCCCGACAACATATAATTCACCCCTCCACTTT. Encoded protein: CASSPTTYNSPLHF. V is TRBV6-5 and J is TRBJ1-6, with unresolved D. This CDR3 has 14 amino acids. The ends were cut back, 6 bases at V and 4 bases at J, with 10 bases in the middle. In germline, CDR1 is MNHEY, CDR2 SVGAGI.

This clone was seen a few times. This chain links TRBV28 with TRBJ2-7, with 9 positions matching TRBD1. Germline assignment: CDR1 MDHEN and CDR2 SYDVKM. This CDR3 region has 14 residues. The junction had 4 bases not matched to a gene; V was cut back by 5 bases and J by 2 bases. CDR3 in DNA: TGTGCCAGCAGTACGGGACAGGGTCCCTACGAGCAGTACTTC. Protein product: CASSTGQGPYEQYF.

CDR3 nucleotide sequence: TGCGCCAGCAGCTTGGCGGGGTACTACGAGCAGTACTTC. Protein sequence: CASSLAGYYEQYF. The V and J genes are TRBV5-1 and TRBJ2-7; a possible D gene is TRBD2 (5 bases). CDR1 and CDR2 from the germline V gene are SGHRS and YFSETQ. Trimming removed 0 bases from V and 3 bases from J, with 7 bases in between. The CDR3 has 13 residues. Looking up the rest from reference TRBV5-1 and TRBJ2-7 gives the full variable domain: KAGVTQTPRYLIKTRGQQVTLSCSPISGHRSVSWYQQTPGQGLQFLFEYFSETQRNKGNFPGRFSGRQFSNSRSEMNVSTLELGDSALYLCASSLAGYYEQYFGPGTRLTVT.

Comment on this clone: One junction end disagrees with the germline gene, perhaps due to a read error. The rearrangement joins TRBV27 to TRBJ2-1; 7 bases agree with TRBD2. The germline CDR1 and CDR2 sequences are MNHEY and SMNVEV (reference sequence). This CDR3 contains 15 residues. The CDR3 region has the DNA TGTGCCAGCAGTACGTCAGCGGGGACCTACAGTGAGCAGTTCTTC. Its protein product is CASSTSAGTYSEQFF.